This T cell receptor (beta chain) was sequenced in a study of blood T cells in healthy people across ages. A second PCR, run for about 7 to 12 cycles, used a sample-barcoded 5' primer plus a J-beta primer mix. One entry per CDR3 protein results from TCRdb running MiXCR on the 5' RACE reads. The sample shows hundreds of thousands of distinct CDR3 sequences, around 45% of them seen only once. It was about 10 milliliters of peripheral blood that were drawn from each donor. The source is a man between 60 and 70 years old in good health. Material for sequencing was blood.

DNA of the CDR3: TGTGCCAGAAGTCCCAGTTCGCACATGGGGTCAGATACGCAGTATTTT. It is translated as CARSPSSHMGSDTQYF. This chain connects TRBV6-4 to TRBJ2-3; no clear D gene. In germline, CDR1 is MRHNA, CDR2 SNTAGT. V was shortened by 9 bases and J by 4 bases, with 23 bases between the two germline ends. The CDR3 is made up of 16 amino acids.